This TCR beta chain was profiled in a study of blood T cell repertoires in COVID-19. About the study: Italy, Spain and the United States were the sources of the convalescent and acute COVID-19 samples.

Only in-frame clones appear in the TCRdb table, and some are missing; sequencing was by immunoSEQ multiplex PCR. Here the sample spans about 200,000 clones, about three quarters being singletons. The CDR3 sequence is 16 residues long. Per germline, CDR1 KGHSH and CDR2 LQKENI. Trimming took 2 bases from V and 4 from J, leaving 15 bases between them. Sequencing was performed on peripheral blood. The rearrangement links TRBV18 to TRBJ2-1; D possibly corresponds to TRBD2 (6 bases). This TCR derives from a woman in her 70s with acute or convalescent COVID-19. The CDR3 sequence is CASSPFTGESYNEQFF. The CDR3 DNA reads TGTGCCAGCTCACCATTCACGGGAGAAAGTTACAATGAGCAGTTCTTC.